The entry below gives a single T cell receptor beta chain sequence along with its context. The antigen is undetermined. A read error may produce the germline difference seen at one junction end. The data originate from a study of tumor and adjacent non-tumor tissue in lung cancer. Study-wide context: On average, productive TCRbeta reads reached about 4 million per sample. General study points: Tumor TCR diversity, when higher, was linked to shorter survival.

The CDR3 totals 16 residues. CDR1 MDHEN and CDR2 SYDVKM come from the germline V gene. TCRbeta libraries were built with three rounds of nested PCR, modified from ARM-PCR. TCRdb re-derived calls from the multiplex PCR reads in MiXCR, one entry per CDR3 protein. In the table there are under 100,000 distinct CDR3 sequences, around 65% of which are singletons. The template was RNA from unsorted bulk tissue. Chemotherapy-naive patients with new lung cancer underwent thoracic surgery in China, August–late 2014. The TCR sequence derives from a man between 65 and 85 years old with non-small cell lung cancer. The sample consisted of lung tumor tissue. The rearrangement links TRBV28 to TRBJ2-7, with D possibly TRBD1 on 6 matching bases. In DNA form, the CDR3 reads TGTGCTAGCAATCACCCCCGACAGGAGGTCCGCTACGAGGAGTACTTC. This sequence encodes CASNHPRQEVRYEEYF. Full variable domain (rest looked up from reference TRBV28 and TRBJ2-7): DVKVTQSSRYLVKRTGEKVFLECVQDMDHENMFWYRQDPGLGLRLIYFSYDVKMKEKGDIPEGYSVSREKKERFSLILESASTNQTSMYLCASNHPRQEVRYEEYFGPGTRLTVT.